Each of the 8 T cell receptor beta chains below was sequenced from the same sample in a study of CD8 T cells in ankylosing spondylitis. Study-level points and caveats: In ankylosing spondylitis blood, a motif of roughly eight highly homologous TCR beta variants appeared characteristic.

Which antigens these TCRs recognize remains unknown. Via MiXCR, TCRdb re-called the 5' RACE reads, giving one row per CDR3 protein. Of about 750,000 distinct CDR3 sequences listed, 15% to 20% are singletons. Sequenced material: blood, either unsorted or a sorted T cell fraction (not recorded which). The receptors here all came from a male donor with ankylosing spondylitis.

The CDR3 sequence is CARSQERGGVSDTQYF. The CDR3 nucleotides read TGTGCCAGAAGCCAAGAGCGGGGGGGCGTTTCAGATACGCAGTATTTT. V is TRBV5-3 and J is TRBJ2-3, with 10 nucleotides matching TRBD2. TRBV5-3 is sorted into the ORF group, with uncertain function. J gave up 4 bases and V 4 bases, and 9 bases lay outside the gene matches. CDR3 length: 16 amino acids.

Only a few counts were recorded for this clonotype. V and J are TRBV3-1 and TRBJ1-6; 7 positions match TRBD1. Per the germline V gene, CDR1 is LGHDT and CDR2 is YNNKEL (reference sequence). V lost 4 bases to trimming and J lost 10 bases; unmatched junction nucleotides: 4. This CDR3 has 13 amino acids. The CDR3 nucleotides read TGTGCCAGCAGCCCAGGGGGTAGGTCACCCCTCCACTTT. This sequence encodes CASSPGGRSPLHF.

This clonotype was counted a few times. Here the CDR3 omits its conserved ending phenylalanine or tryptophan, so a read error is the likely source. Because the CDR3's place on the DNA is in doubt, the DNA is left out and the CDR3 is given as listed by TCRdb. The V and J genes are TRBV12-3 or TRBV12-4 and TRBJ1-2; the table's D call, TRBD1, has no DNA check behind it. With termini counted, the CDR3 has 13 amino acids. The CDR3 reads CASSRGEGTLGSL.

CDR3 sequence reads: CATSDRLGPYNEQFF. DNA of the CDR3: TGTGCCACCAGTGACCGACTAGGTCCCTACAATGAGCAGTTCTTC. The gene calls are TRBV24-1 and TRBJ2-1, with a weak D call TRBD2 (6 bases). V dropped 4 bases and J dropped 2 bases, with 11 bases sitting between them. The CDR3 length is 15 residues. Germline assignment: CDR1 KGHDR and CDR2 SFDVKD.

This clonotype has just a few counts. The chain combines TRBV15 with TRBJ2-3; D uncertain. V was shortened by 1 base and J by 2 bases, with 7 bases between the two germline ends. The CDR3 totals 14 residues. Germline assignment: CDR1 LNHNV and CDR2 YYDKDF (reference sequence). The CDR3 loop reads CATSRVGITDTQYF. In DNA form, the CDR3 reads TGTGCCACCAGCAGAGTAGGGATCACAGATACGCAGTATTTT.

The chain couples TRBV6-1 to TRBJ2-1; the match to TRBD2 covers 15 bases. Losses at the gene ends were 8 bases for V and 7 bases for J; bases not matched to a gene: 6. CDR1 is MNHNS, CDR2 SASEGT, per germline. This CDR3 is 15 amino acids long. The CDR3 DNA sequence: TGTGCCAGCGGACGTGGGACTAGCGGGGGGAATGAGCAGTTCTTC. Encoded protein: CASGRGTSGGNEQFF.

This CDR3 reads CASSLEGPFYEQYF. The DNA of the CDR3 is TGTGCCAGCAGCTTAGAAGGACCTTTCTACGAGCAGTACTTC. The chain links TRBV13 to TRBJ2-7, with D unclear. CDR1 and CDR2 from the germline V gene are PRHDT and FYEKMQ (reference sequence). Trimming took 1 base from V and 3 from J, leaving 10 bases between them. The CDR3 totals 14 residues.

The chain employs TRBV5-5 and TRBJ1-2; D is possibly TRBD1 (6 bases). CDR1 and CDR2 from the germline V gene are SGHKS and YYEKEE (reference sequence). The ends were cut back, 6 bases at V and 5 bases at J, with 20 bases in the middle. The CDR3 length is 15 residues. The CDR3 DNA reads TGTGCCAGCACCCCCTTGGGGGGGGCGCGGTATGGCTACACCTTC. Translation gives CASTPLGGARYGYTF.